This TCR beta chain originates from a study of yellow fever vaccine responses in identical twins. Findings and caveats of the study: Twin vaccine T cell responses reportedly seemed partly convergent, partly personalized.

Germline loops: CDR1 SNHLY, CDR2 FYNNEI. The V end lost 5 bases, the J end lost 5 bases, and 12 bases lay between the germline ends. The CDR3 length is 13 residues. Details on this clonotype: As yet, its antigen is unknown.

TCRdb used MiXCR to reprocess the RT-PCR reads, holding one entry per CDR3 protein. The sample lists about 34,000 distinct CDR3 sequences; less than 70% were seen once. This clonotype was obtained from a woman aged 18-29 years who received the yellow fever vaccine. The chain is built from TRBV2 and TRBJ1-1; D uncertain. The starting material was T cells from blood (PBMCs), unsorted or a sorted subset (not recorded which), obtained before or after yellow fever vaccination (not recorded which). The DNA for the CDR3 is TGTGCCAGCAGTCCTACAAGGATTACTGAAGCTTTCTTT. Translating it yields CASSPTRITEAFF.